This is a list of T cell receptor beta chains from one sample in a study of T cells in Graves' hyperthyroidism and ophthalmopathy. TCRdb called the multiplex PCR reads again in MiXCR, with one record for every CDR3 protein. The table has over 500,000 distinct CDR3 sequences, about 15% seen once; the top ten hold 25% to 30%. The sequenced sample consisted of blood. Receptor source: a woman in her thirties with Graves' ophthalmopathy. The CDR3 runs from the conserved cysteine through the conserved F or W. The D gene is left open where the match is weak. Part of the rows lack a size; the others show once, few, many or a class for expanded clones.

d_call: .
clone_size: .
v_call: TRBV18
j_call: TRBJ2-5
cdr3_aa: CASSPTQTEQEAQYF
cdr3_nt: TGTGCCAGCTCACCGACGCAGACAGAACAAGAGGCCCAGTACTTC

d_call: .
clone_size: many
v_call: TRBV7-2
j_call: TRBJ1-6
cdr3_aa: CASSSDTGSDSPLHF
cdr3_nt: TGTGCCAGCAGCTCAGACACAGGGTCTGATTCACCCCTCCACTTT

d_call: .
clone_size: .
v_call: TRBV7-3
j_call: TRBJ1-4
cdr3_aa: CASSLGDPTNEKLFF
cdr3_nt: TGTGCCAGCAGCTTGGGGGATCCAACTAATGAAAAACTGTTTTTT

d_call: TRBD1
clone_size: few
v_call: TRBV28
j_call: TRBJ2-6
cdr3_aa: CASIPTGDWFESGANVLTF
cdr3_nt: TGTGCCAGCATCCCGACAGGGGATTGGTTTGAGTCTGGGGCCAACGTCCTGACTTTC

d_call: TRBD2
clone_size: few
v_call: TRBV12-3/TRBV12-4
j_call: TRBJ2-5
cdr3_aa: CASSSLAGEWAQYF
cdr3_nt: TGTGCCAGCAGTTCGCTAGCGGGAGAATGGGCCCAGTACTTC

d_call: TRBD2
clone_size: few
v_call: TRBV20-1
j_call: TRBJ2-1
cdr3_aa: CSARDLGGGGTYNEQFF
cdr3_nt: TGCAGTGCTAGAGATTTGGGCGGCGGGGGAACCTACAATGAGCAGTTCTTC

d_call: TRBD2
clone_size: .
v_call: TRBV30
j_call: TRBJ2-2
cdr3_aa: CAYRERGVGTGELFF
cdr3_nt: TGTGCCTACAGGGAGCGGGGGGTTGGGACCGGGGAGCTGTTTTTT

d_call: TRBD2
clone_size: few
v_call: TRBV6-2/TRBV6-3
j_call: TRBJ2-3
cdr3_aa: CASSATSGGNEADTQYF
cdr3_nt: TGTGCCAGCAGTGCAACTAGCGGTGGCAATGAGGCAGATACGCAGTATTTT

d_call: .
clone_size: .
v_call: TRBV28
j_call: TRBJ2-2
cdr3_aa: CAIAKGSNAGELFF
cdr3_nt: TGTGCCATAGCGAAAGGGTCGAACGCCGGGGAGCTGTTTTTT

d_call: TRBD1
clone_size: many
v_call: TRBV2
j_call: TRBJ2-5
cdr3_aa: CASSGTGFQETQYF
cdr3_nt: TGTGCCAGCAGTGGGACAGGGTTCCAAGAGACCCAGTACTTC

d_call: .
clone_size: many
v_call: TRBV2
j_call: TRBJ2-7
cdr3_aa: CASSGNSIYEQYF
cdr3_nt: TGTGCCAGCAGTGGAAACTCGATCTACGAGCAGTACTTC

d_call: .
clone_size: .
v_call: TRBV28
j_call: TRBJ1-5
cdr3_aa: CASSLTGPVNQPQHF
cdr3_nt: TGTGCCAGCAGTTTAACGGGGCCAGTCAATCAGCCCCAGCATTTT

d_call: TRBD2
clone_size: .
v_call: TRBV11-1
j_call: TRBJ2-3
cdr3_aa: CASSLSGLAGHTDTQYF
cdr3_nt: TGTGCCAGCAGCCTTTCGGGACTAGCGGGGCACACAGATACGCAGTATTTT

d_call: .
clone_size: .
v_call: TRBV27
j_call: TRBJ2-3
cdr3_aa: CASRSSVSTDTQYF
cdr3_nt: TGTGCCAGCAGAAGTAGCGTAAGCACAGATACGCAGTATTTT

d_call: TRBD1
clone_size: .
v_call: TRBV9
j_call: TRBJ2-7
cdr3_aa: CASSVAQGASYEQYF
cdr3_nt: TGTGCCAGCAGCGTCGCACAGGGGGCGTCCTACGAGCAGTACTTC

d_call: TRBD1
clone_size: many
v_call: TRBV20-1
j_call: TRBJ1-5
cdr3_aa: CSAKTGSGQPQHF
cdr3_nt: TGCAGTGCAAAGACAGGGAGCGGTCAGCCCCAGCATTTT